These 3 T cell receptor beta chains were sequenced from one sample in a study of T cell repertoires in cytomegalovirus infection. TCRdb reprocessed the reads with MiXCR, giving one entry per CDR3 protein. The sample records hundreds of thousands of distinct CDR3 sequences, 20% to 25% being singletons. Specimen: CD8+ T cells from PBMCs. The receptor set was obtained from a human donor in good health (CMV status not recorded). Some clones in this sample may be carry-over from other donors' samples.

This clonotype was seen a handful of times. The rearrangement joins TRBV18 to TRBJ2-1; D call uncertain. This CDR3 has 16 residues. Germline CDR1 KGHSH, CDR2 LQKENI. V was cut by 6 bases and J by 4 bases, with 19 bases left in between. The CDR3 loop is CASSTRSGKQYNEQFF. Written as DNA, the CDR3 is TGTGCCAGCTCTACCAGGTCGGGCAAGCAGTACAATGAGCAGTTCTTC.

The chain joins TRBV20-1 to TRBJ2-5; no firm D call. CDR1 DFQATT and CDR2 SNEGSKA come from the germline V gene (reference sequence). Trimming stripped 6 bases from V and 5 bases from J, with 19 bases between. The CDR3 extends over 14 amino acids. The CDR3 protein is CSANHQVGVETQYF. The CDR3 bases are TGCAGTGCAAACCACCAGGTTGGGGTCGAGACCCAGTACTTC.

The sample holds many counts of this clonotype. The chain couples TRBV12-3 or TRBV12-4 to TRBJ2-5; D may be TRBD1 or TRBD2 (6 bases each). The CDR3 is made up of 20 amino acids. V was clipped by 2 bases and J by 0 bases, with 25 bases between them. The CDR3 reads CASSLPLSGSGAWHQETQYF. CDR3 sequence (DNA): TGTGCCAGCAGTTTACCCCTATCTGGGTCGGGGGCCTGGCACCAAGAGACCCAGTACTTC.